Listed below are T cell receptor beta chains from one sample, sequenced in a study of blood T cell repertoires in COVID-19. Generated by immunoSEQ multiplex PCR, the TCRdb table keeps only in-frame clones and is missing some. The sample has more than 110,000 clones; roughly 76% are singletons. The specimen was peripheral blood. The receptors originated from a man older than 75 with acute or convalescent COVID-19. CDR3s include the opening cysteine and the closing phenylalanine or tryptophan. The D gene is left open where the match is weak. Rows give clone size only sometimes, using once, few, many, or a class for an expanded clone.

14 | TRBJ1-2 | . | . | TRBV24-1 | TGTGCCACCAGTGACTCTGGACAGCCCTATGGCTACACCTTC | CATSDSGQPYGYTF
13 | TRBJ2-5 | . | . | TRBV5-4 | TGTGCCAGCAGCTTGCAGTACCAAGAGACCCAGTACTTC | CASSLQYQETQYF
15 | TRBJ2-7 | . | . | TRBV28 | TGTGCCAGCAGTCCGGCGGGGCAGAGACTCTACGAGCAGTACTTC | CASSPAGQRLYEQYF
15 | TRBJ1-6 | few | TRBD1 | TRBV28 | TGTGCCAGCAGTTTAAGTACAGGGGGTAATTCACCCCTCCACTTT | CASSLSTGGNSPLHF
14 | TRBJ2-3 | . | . | TRBV5-1 | TGCGCCAGCAGCTTTGGAGTGCCCACAGATACGCAGTATTTT | CASSFGVPTDTQYF
15 | TRBJ2-7 | . | . | TRBV3-1/TRBV3-2 | TGTGCCAGCAGCCAAGTAGAGTTACGCAGGAACGAGCAGTACTTC | CASSQVELRRNEQYF
20 | TRBJ2-6 | . | TRBD1 | TRBV7-8 | TGTGCCAGCAGCCGGAGTCTCGGGACAGGGATTATCTCTGGGGCCAACGTCCTGACTTTC | CASSRSLGTGIISGANVLTF
15 | TRBJ2-1 | once | TRBD1 | TRBV5-5 | TGTGCCAGCAGCCGCGACAGGGTTAACTACAATGAGCAGTTCTTC | CASSRDRVNYNEQFF
13 | TRBJ2-7 | . | TRBD1 | TRBV2 | TGTGCCAGCAGTGGGGACAGGGGGCACGAGCAGTACTTC | CASSGDRGHEQYF
14 | TRBJ1-1 | . | . | TRBV7-8 | TGTGCCAGCAGCTCCGATCTAATGAACACTGAAGCTTTCTTT | CASSSDLMNTEAFF
16 | TRBJ2-3 | . | TRBD1 | TRBV7-2 | TGTGCCAGCAGCTCACGTGTGGGACAGGGGGCAGATACGCAGTATTTT | CASSSRVGQGADTQYF
14 | TRBJ2-3 | . | . | TRBV7-9 | TGTGCCAGCAGCTTCAGGGGGGCACAAGATACGCAGTATTTT | CASSFRGAQDTQYF
13 | TRBJ2-4 | . | TRBD1 | TRBV20-1 | TGCAGTGCTAGTACCCGGACAGGGATTTCTTTGCACTTC | CSASTRTGISLHF
12 | TRBJ1-2 | few | . | TRBV28 | TGTGCCAGCAGTTTGGTAGGGGATGGCTACACCTTC | CASSLVGDGYTF
16 | TRBJ1-3 | . | TRBD1 | TRBV7-9 | TGTGCCAGCAGCCCGACAGGGGTAAGCTCTGGAAACACCATATATTTT | CASSPTGVSSGNTIYF
13 | TRBJ1-2 | . | . | TRBV6-5 | TGTGCCAGCAGTTACAGGCAGGGCTATGGCTACACCTTC | CASSYRQGYGYTF
10 | TRBJ2-7 | once | . | TRBV2 | TGTGCCAGCAGTGTCTCCGAGCAGTACTTC | CASSVSEQYF
14 | TRBJ2-7 | . | . | TRBV19 | TGTGCCAGTAGCACCAGGGGTTCCTCCTACGAGCAGTACTTC | CASSTRGSSYEQYF
15 | TRBJ2-3 | . | . | TRBV21-1 | TGTGCCAGCAGCACAGCGACAGGGGAGTCGGATACGCAGTATTTT | CASSTATGESDTQYF
19 | TRBJ2-1 | . | TRBD2 | TRBV7-8 | TGTGCCAGCAGCTCAAAGGGCCTAGCGGGGTTCAGCTCCTACAATGAGCAGTTCTTC | CASSSKGLAGFSSYNEQFF
14 | TRBJ1-6 | . | TRBD1 | TRBV3-1/TRBV3-2 | TGTGCCAGCAGCCAACAGGACAGGGATTCACCCCTCCACTTT | CASSQQDRDSPLHF
15 | TRBJ2-3 | . | TRBD1 | TRBV2 | TGTGCCATCACTACAGGGACAGGGCCGTCAGATACGCAGTATTTT | CAITTGTGPSDTQYF
13 | TRBJ1-1 | . | . | TRBV5-4 | TGTGCCAGCAGGGGGGACTTTTCCACTGAAGCTTTCTTT | CASRGDFSTEAFF
17 | TRBJ2-2 | . | . | TRBV3-1/TRBV3-2 | TGTGCCAGCAGCCTAGGCAGGGGCGCCGGCGGGACCGGGGAGCTGTTTTTT | CASSLGRGAGGTGELFF
15 | TRBJ2-7 | . | TRBD2 | TRBV9 | TGTGCCAGCAGCGTAGGGAATAGCGGGGTCGACGAGCAGTACTTC | CASSVGNSGVDEQYF
16 | TRBJ1-3 | once | TRBD1 | TRBV19 | TGTGCCAGTAGTGCACTGACAGGGAACTCTGGAAACACCATATATTTT | CASSALTGNSGNTIYF
14 | TRBJ1-2 | once | TRBD1 | TRBV7-2 | TGTGCCAGCAACCACAGGGGCCGCAGGGATGGCTACACCTTC | CASNHRGRRDGYTF
14 | TRBJ1-5 | . | . | TRBV2 | TGTGCCAGCAGTGTGGCAAGAAGCAATCAGCCCCAGCATTTT | CASSVARSNQPQHF
15 | TRBJ2-1 | once | TRBD1 | TRBV7-3 | TGTGCCAGCAGCAAGTCCGGGACAGGGATGTATGAGCAGTTCTTC | CASSKSGTGMYEQFF
16 | TRBJ1-5 | . | . | TRBV6-2/TRBV6-3 | TGTGCCAGCAGTTACTCGATGACAGTACCCAATCAGCCCCAGCATTTT | CASSYSMTVPNQPQHF
16 | TRBJ1-6 | . | . | TRBV4-3 | TGCGCCAGCAGCCAGCGAGGGAGCTCCTATAATTCACCCCTCCACTTT | CASSQRGSSYNSPLHF
16 | TRBJ2-7 | . | . | TRBV14 | TGTGCCAGCAGCCAAGATCTGGGGGCCAGCTCCTACGAGCAGTACTTC | CASSQDLGASSYEQYF
15 | TRBJ1-1 | . | . | TRBV9 | TGTGCCAGCAGCGTAGCTATCGGTGTGAACACTGAAGCTTTCTTT | CASSVAIGVNTEAFF
15 | TRBJ2-7 | . | TRBD2 | TRBV11-2 | TGTGCCAGCAGCCCGACTAGCGGGGCCTTCTACGAGCAGTACTTC | CASSPTSGAFYEQYF
15 | TRBJ1-1 | many | . | TRBV5-1 | TGCGCCAGCAGCTTGGTTATCGCAGGGAACACTGAAGCTTTCTTT | CASSLVIAGNTEAFF
15 | TRBJ2-5 | . | . | TRBV28 | TGTGCCAGCAGTTTATGGTTCACAACGGGAGAGACCCAGTACTTC | CASSLWFTTGETQYF
16 | TRBJ2-3 | . | TRBD2 | TRBV28 | TGTGCCAGCAGCGGGGGGGGGACTAGCGGCACAGATACGCAGTATTTT | CASSGGGTSGTDTQYF
18 | TRBJ2-3 | . | TRBD2 | TRBV18 | TGTGCCAGCTCACCGCGAATGGATAGCGGGGGGGCCGGAGATACGCAGTATTTT | CASSPRMDSGGAGDTQYF
15 | TRBJ1-1 | few | . | TRBV6-5 | TGTGCCAGCAAAAAAGGCCTGGGGGCGGGGGCTGAAGCTTTCTTT | CASKKGLGAGAEAFF
13 | TRBJ2-7 | . | TRBD1 | TRBV5-1 | TGCGCCAGCAGCTCCGGGACAGGAAACGAGCAGTACTTC | CASSSGTGNEQYF
12 | TRBJ2-7 | . | . | TRBV6-2/TRBV6-3 | TGTGCCAGCAGTTACGAGTCCGGGACAAGATACTTC | CASSYESGTRYF
16 | TRBJ1-1 | . | . | TRBV28 | TGTGCCAGCAGCCCGTACCCCGGACAGCAGAACACTGAAGCTTTCTTT | CASSPYPGQQNTEAFF
11 | TRBJ1-2 | . | TRBD1 | TRBV20-1 | TGCAGTGCTAGGCTGGACAGGGAGCACACCTTC | CSARLDREHTF
14 | TRBJ2-5 | once | . | TRBV18 | TGTGCCAGCGTGTCGGGGGAGATCCAAGAGACCCAGTACTTC | CASVSGEIQETQYF
11 | TRBJ1-1 | few | . | TRBV6-2/TRBV6-3 | TGTGCCAGCAGCGACCGGAGCAACGCTTTCTTT | CASSDRSNAFF
15 | TRBJ1-2 | many | TRBD1 | TRBV5-1 | TGCGCCAGCAGCTTTGACGGACAGGGGCTCTATGGCTACACCTTC | CASSFDGQGLYGYTF
14 | TRBJ1-2 | . | TRBD1 | TRBV7-2 | TGTGCCAGCAGCTTCCCCAAGACAGGGAGAGGCTACACCTTC | CASSFPKTGRGYTF
16 | TRBJ2-1 | . | . | TRBV4-1 | TGCGCCAGCAGCCAAGTTCTCAGCGGTACATACAATGAGCAGTTCTTC | CASSQVLSGTYNEQFF